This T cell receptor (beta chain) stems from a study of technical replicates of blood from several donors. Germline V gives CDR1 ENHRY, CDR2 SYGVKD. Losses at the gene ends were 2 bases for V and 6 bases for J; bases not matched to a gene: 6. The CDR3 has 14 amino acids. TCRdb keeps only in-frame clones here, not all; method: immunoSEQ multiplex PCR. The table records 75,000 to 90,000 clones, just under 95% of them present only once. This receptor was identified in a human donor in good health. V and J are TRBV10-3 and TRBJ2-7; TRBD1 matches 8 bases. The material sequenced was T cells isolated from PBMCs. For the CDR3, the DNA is TGTGCCATCAGTGAGCCAGGGGGCATAAGCGAGCAGTACTTC. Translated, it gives CAISEPGGISEQYF.